Below, 23 T cell receptor beta chains from the same sample are listed, as sequenced in a study of monozygotic twins with inflammatory bowel disease (dated by TCRdb to between 2017 and 2020). The library was made by 5' RACE. These reads were obtained on an Illumina HiSeq 2500. TCRdb reprocessed the reads, reporting each CDR3 protein sequence once and no DNA. The sample's table covers around 370,000 distinct CDR3 sequences. Jointly, the top ten make up 2.5% to 3% of the sample. The sequencing input was blood. These receptors all come from a human donor with ulcerative colitis or Crohn's disease, or a healthy co-twin of an affected twin (not recorded which).

This chain uses TRBV28 with TRBJ1-1. The germline CDR1 and CDR2 sequences are MDHEN and SYDVKM. The CDR3 length is 11 residues. CDR3 in amino acids: CASSFDGLAFF.

This chain joins TRBV10-2 and TRBJ1-1. The CDR3 contains 13 residues. Per the germline V gene, CDR1 is WSHSY and CDR2 is SAAADI. The CDR3 region is CASSPLLATEAFF.

The gene calls are TRBV6-2 or TRBV6-3 and TRBJ1-1. The CDR3 has 16 residues. Germline loops: CDR1 MNHEY, CDR2 SVGEGT. Here the CDR3 reads CASRETIGGGNTEAFF.

V and J are TRBV10-3 and TRBJ1-5. Per germline, CDR1 ENHRY and CDR2 SYGVKD. The CDR3 length is 12 residues. The CDR3 here is CAISESIQPQHF.

V gene TRBV5-4 combines with J gene TRBJ1-4; TCRdb's D gene call, TRBD1, goes unchecked for lack of DNA. Germline V CDR1 and CDR2: SGHNT, YYREEE (reference sequence). The CDR3 sequence is 14 residues long. CDR3: CASSSGQGNEKLFF. Variable domain in full (rest from reference TRBV5-4 and TRBJ1-4): ETGVTQSPTHLIKTRGQQVTLRCSSQSGHNTVSWYQQALGQGPQFIFQYYREEENGRGNFPPRFSGLQFPNYSSELNVNALELDDSALYLCASSSGQGNEKLFFGSGTQLSVL.

The chain joins TRBV7-3 to TRBJ2-5. CDR1 is SGHTA, CDR2 FQGTGA, per germline. This CDR3 is built from 13 residues. The CDR3 spells CASSPDPTGTQYF.

V usage is TRBV7-3 and J usage is TRBJ2-2; lacking DNA, the TRBD2 call made by TCRdb goes unchecked. This CDR3 contains 15 residues. Germline V gene lookup returns CDR1 SGHTA and CDR2 FQGTGA. CDR3 sequence reads: CASSIQAGGFGELFF.

This rearrangement joins TRBV27 to TRBJ2-7; TCRdb outputs TRBD1, but without DNA this stays unchecked. Germline assignment: CDR1 MNHEY and CDR2 SMNVEV (reference sequence). The CDR3 length is 15 residues. This chain's CDR3 is CASSRPGTGDYEQYF.

The gene calls are TRBV20-1 and TRBJ2-7; TCRdb proposes TRBD1, but this gene call is untestable without DNA. The length of the CDR3 is 16 residues. Per germline, CDR1 DFQATT and CDR2 SNEGSKA (reference sequence). CDR3: CSAGQPAGTDSYEQYF.

The chain's CDR3 is CASDTGRDRDYGYTF. The chain employs TRBV19 and TRBJ1-2. Germline values: CDR1 LNHDA, CDR2 SQIVND (reference sequence). CDR3 length equals 15 residues.

The rearrangement links TRBV3-1 to TRBJ2-3; checking the TCRdb D call of TRBD1 is not possible without DNA. The CDR3 contains 16 residues. Germline CDR1 and CDR2: LGHDT and YNNKEL (reference sequence). The CDR3 reads CASSQGGQGYTDTQYF.

The chain couples TRBV7-8 to TRBJ2-3. Germline CDR1 reads SGHVS; CDR2 reads FQNEAQ. The CDR3 has 16 amino acids. CDR3 protein: CASSLGPRLAADTQYF.

This chain links TRBV3-1 with TRBJ2-7. Germline-derived CDR1 and CDR2 are LGHDT and YNNKEL (reference sequence). This CDR3 spans 14 amino acids. The CDR3 here is CASSQVDGVDEQYF.

This chain uses TRBV7-2 with TRBJ2-1. Per the germline V gene, CDR1 is SGHTA and CDR2 is FQGNSA. The CDR3 contains 15 residues. The CDR3 loop reads CASSFAVSSYNEQFF.

This chain joins TRBV10-3 and TRBJ2-7; TCRdb proposes TRBD1, but this gene call is untestable without DNA. The germline gives CDR1 ENHRY, CDR2 SYGVKD. This CDR3 is 13 amino acids long. The CDR3 here is CAISNPAGREQYF.

This chain uses TRBV9 with TRBJ2-3; TCRdb's assignment of TRBD1 cannot be checked, as there is no DNA. The CDR3 extends over 16 amino acids. Germline V gives CDR1 SGDLS, CDR2 YYNGEE. CDR3 amino acids: CASSVELRGGADTQYF.

The J gene is TRBJ2-1, the V gene TRBV18. The germline V gene encodes CDR1 KGHSH and CDR2 LQKENI. The CDR3 contains 13 residues. CDR3 residues: CASSQSSYNEPFF. The variable domain in full, completed from reference TRBV18 and TRBJ2-1, reads NAGVMQNPRHLVRRRGQEARLRCSPMKGHSHVYWYRQLPEEGLKFMVYLQKENIIDESGMPKERFSAEFPKEGPSILRIQQVVRGDSAAYFCASSQSSYNEPFFGPGTRLTVL.

The chain employs TRBV5-1 and TRBJ2-1. Germline assignment: CDR1 SGHRS and CDR2 YFSETQ. The CDR3 covers 13 residues. CDR3 region: CASSLAVGNEQFF.

The V gene is TRBV27, the J gene TRBJ1-2. Germline CDR1 MNHEY, CDR2 SMNVEV (reference sequence). The CDR3 has 17 residues. The CDR3 spells CASSFSSGGGKIYGYAF.

The chain joins TRBV3-1 to TRBJ2-1; TCRdb designates TRBD1, a call that cannot be tested without DNA. This CDR3 has 15 amino acids. CDR1 is LGHDT and CDR2 is YNNKEL in the germline V gene (reference sequence). This CDR3 is CASSQGQVVYNEQFF.

This sequence joins TRBV20-1 and TRBJ2-3. The CDR3 sequence is 16 residues long. CDR1 and CDR2 from the germline V gene are DFQATT and SNEGSKA (reference sequence). This CDR3 is CSARDIAWVSTDTQYF.

J is TRBJ1-4 and V is TRBV28; TCRdb's D call, TRBD1, is unchecked because there is no DNA. The CDR3 has 13 amino acids. The germline gives CDR1 MDHEN, CDR2 SYDVKM. This CDR3 is CAILGGQGEKLFF. The variable domain in full, completed from reference TRBV28 and TRBJ1-4, reads DVKVTQSSRYLVKRTGEKVFLECVQDMDHENMFWYRQDPGLGLRLIYFSYDVKMKEKGDIPEGYSVSREKKERFSLILESASTNQTSMYLCAILGGQGEKLFFGSGTQLSVL.

V gene TRBV6-2 or TRBV6-3 combines with J gene TRBJ2-3; the D call of TRBD1 rests on TCRdb alone, since no DNA is present to check it. The CDR3 length is 17 residues. CDR1 is MNHEY and CDR2 is SVGEGT in the germline V gene. This CDR3 reads CASSSPFGRGPLHTQYF.